This TCR beta chain was identified in a study of vaccination effects on CD4 cells after COVID-19. Study-wide context: It was two doses of either the BNT162b2 or mRNA-1273 vaccine that participants received. Study results and caveats: In the late period after vaccination, infection- and vaccine-induced clones contracted markedly.

This CDR3 has 12 amino acids. The germline V gene encodes CDR1 SQVTM and CDR2 ANQGSEA. The V end lost 6 bases, the J end lost 1 base, and 9 bases lay between the germline ends. This clone appeared a single time. Its antigen is still unknown. Distinct nucleotide sequences in the sample also encode this CDR3. Antigen-specific CD4+ T cells were expanded (with viral peptide pools) by the ViraFEST assay ahead of sequencing. Subsequent to less than 13 days of culture, CD4+ T cells were isolated. Absence of prior SARS-CoV-2 infection characterized the vaccine recipients, who showed negative nucleocapsid antibodies. Wells of some 1.9 million PBMC each were grown with 8.5 to 10 IU/ml IL-2 and roughly 10 ug/ml peptides. A half-volume exchange with IL-2 medium occurred on days 3 and 7. Only in-frame clones appear in the TCRdb table, and some are missing; sequencing was by immunoSEQ multiplex PCR. Here the sample spans tens of thousands of clones, roughly four fifths being singletons.

The receptor comes from a human donor who received a COVID-19 vaccine. The input for sequencing was CD4+ T cells from PBMCs cultured with HCoV-NL63 spike peptides, taken before COVID-19 vaccination. The chain combines TRBV29-1 with TRBJ1-1; D perhaps matches TRBD1 (5 bases). This CDR3 is CSVSGQNTEAFF. DNA for the CDR3: TGCAGCGTCTCGGGGCAGAACACTGAAGCTTTCTTT. Filled out from reference TRBV29-1 and TRBJ1-1, the complete variable domain reads SAVISQKPSRDICQRGTSLTIQCQVDSQVTMMFWYRQQPGQSLTLIATANQGSEATYESGFVIDKFPISRPNLTFSTLTVSNMSPEDSSIYLCSVSGQNTEAFFGQGTRLTVV.